A selection of T cell receptor beta chains follows, all from one sample in a study of blood T cell repertoires in COVID-19. Libraries were prepared by immunoSEQ multiplex PCR; TCRdb keeps only in-frame clonotypes and omits some of them. The data show about 170,000 clones, about four fifths seen once. The sequenced material came from peripheral blood. The source is a woman aged 65 to 85 who had recovered from COVID-19. The CDR3 runs from the conserved cysteine through the conserved F or W. The D gene is left open where the match is weak. Rows give clone size only sometimes, using once, few, many, or a class for an expanded clone.

>TRBV11-2|.|TRBJ1-5|.
CASSLAGGKGNQPQHF
TGTGCCAGCAGCTTAGCGGGGGGAAAGGGCAATCAGCCCCAGCATTTT
>TRBV7-2|.|TRBJ2-5|.
CASSLVVREETQYF
TGTGCCAGCAGCTTAGTAGTTAGGGAGGAGACCCAGTACTTC
>TRBV19|.|TRBJ2-7|.
CASSIAHGYEQYF
TGTGCCAGTAGTATAGCCCACGGTTACGAGCAGTACTTC
>TRBV9|.|TRBJ2-1|TRBD2
CASSVNGGSINEQFF
TGTGCCAGCAGCGTTAATGGCGGGAGTATCAATGAGCAGTTCTTC
>TRBV7-2|.|TRBJ2-7|.
CASSLFGVGEQYF
TGTGCCAGCAGCTTGTTCGGGGTGGGCGAGCAGTACTTC
>TRBV5-4|.|TRBJ2-1|TRBD1
CASSSDRGGGEQFF
TGTGCCAGCAGCTCGGACAGGGGGGGAGGTGAGCAGTTCTTC
>TRBV30|.|TRBJ1-1|.
CAWSVLGRWTEAFF
TGTGCCTGGAGTGTTCTGGGGAGGTGGACTGAAGCTTTCTTT
>TRBV5-4|.|TRBJ2-5|TRBD2
CASSSSGGAVETQYF
TGTGCCAGCAGCTCTAGCGGGGGGGCCGTAGAGACCCAGTACTTC
>TRBV12-3/TRBV12-4|.|TRBJ1-1|.
CASRPLLGAFF
TGTGCCAGCAGGCCCCTCCTCGGAGCTTTCTTT
>TRBV19|.|TRBJ1-1|TRBD1
CASSPQGGYMSTEAFF
TGTGCCAGTAGTCCCCAGGGGGGTTATATGAGCACTGAAGCTTTCTTT
>TRBV6-4|.|TRBJ1-4|.
CASSPGVATNEKLFF
TGTGCCAGCAGTCCCGGGGTAGCAACTAATGAAAAACTGTTTTTT
>TRBV10-3|.|TRBJ2-7|.
CAISEFGESSYEQYF
TGTGCCATCAGTGAGTTCGGGGAAAGCTCCTACGAGCAGTACTTC
>TRBV30|.|TRBJ2-4|.
CAWSVGTQFIQYF
TGTGCCTGGAGTGTAGGGACTCAATTTATTCAGTACTTC
>TRBV15|.|TRBJ2-1|TRBD1
CATSTGQGWDEQFF
TGTGCCACCAGCACCGGACAGGGGTGGGATGAGCAGTTCTTC
>TRBV19|once|TRBJ1-6|TRBD1
CASSPQGALNSPLHF
TGTGCCAGTAGTCCACAGGGGGCCCTAAATTCACCCCTCCACTTT
>TRBV3-1/TRBV3-2|.|TRBJ1-2|.
CASSQGGGSLRGYTF
TGTGCCAGCAGCCAAGGTGGGGGCTCCCTCCGGGGCTACACCTTC
>TRBV5-1|.|TRBJ1-1|.
CASSRLGARNTEAFF
TGCGCCAGCAGCCGTCTTGGGGCGAGGAACACTGAAGCTTTCTTT
>TRBV5-1|.|TRBJ2-5|.
CASSREWKETQYF
TGCGCCAGCAGCCGGGAGTGGAAAGAGACCCAGTACTTC
>TRBV5-6|.|TRBJ1-3|.
CASSPPAGWGNTIYF
TGTGCCAGCAGCCCTCCCGCAGGGTGGGGAAACACCATATATTTT
>TRBV3-1/TRBV3-2|.|TRBJ1-2|.
CASSPRGRGGYTF
TGTGCCAGCAGCCCTAGGGGGAGGGGCGGCTACACCTTC
>TRBV18|.|TRBJ1-1|TRBD1
CASSPLGTGTTEAFF
TGTGCCAGCTCACCACTCGGGACAGGGACCACTGAAGCTTTCTTT
>TRBV3-1/TRBV3-2|.|TRBJ2-3|.
CASSQGQGDTQYF
TGTGCCAGCAGCCAGGGCCAGGGAGATACGCAGTATTTT
>TRBV3-1/TRBV3-2|.|TRBJ2-6|.
CASSQAGAGANVLTF
TGTGCCAGCAGCCAAGCGGGGGCTGGGGCCAACGTCCTGACTTTC
>TRBV5-1|.|TRBJ2-1|TRBD1
CASSPSPGQGYNEQFF
TGCGCCAGCAGCCCCTCCCCGGGACAGGGCTACAATGAGCAGTTCTTC
>TRBV13|few|TRBJ2-1|.
CASSPDGAAYNEQFF
TGTGCCAGCAGCCCCGACGGAGCGGCTTACAATGAGCAGTTCTTC
>TRBV12-3/TRBV12-4|.|TRBJ2-3|.
CASSTQGSDTQYF
TGTGCCAGCAGTACTCAGGGTTCAGATACGCAGTATTTT
>TRBV5-1|few|TRBJ1-1|.
CASSLAPGQALEAFF
TGCGCCAGCAGCTTGGCCCCTGGGCAGGCCCTTGAAGCTTTCTTT
>TRBV18|.|TRBJ2-7|TRBD2
CASSPTSGATYEQYF
TGTGCCAGCTCACCGACTAGCGGGGCCACCTACGAGCAGTACTTC
>TRBV28|.|TRBJ1-2|.
CASSAPDLTGYGYTF
TGTGCCAGCAGTGCGCCCGACCTAACGGGCTATGGCTACACCTTC
>TRBV15|few|TRBJ1-5|.
CATSRDPGSEAQHF
TGTGCCACCAGCAGAGATCCCGGCTCGGAGGCCCAGCATTTT
>TRBV5-1|.|TRBJ2-3|TRBD1
CASSLTGSTDTQYF
TGCGCCAGCAGCCTGACAGGGAGCACAGATACGCAGTATTTT
>TRBV7-2|once|TRBJ1-5|.
CASSLALSGPQHF
TGTGCCAGCAGCTTAGCACTCTCCGGGCCCCAGCATTTT
>TRBV6-5|.|TRBJ2-2|TRBD1
CASSYSRDRVKRELFF
TGTGCCAGCAGTTACTCGCGGGACAGGGTCAAAAGGGAGCTGTTTTTT
>TRBV28|.|TRBJ2-1|.
CASSSPTGTPYNEQFF
TGTGCCAGCAGTTCCCCGACAGGGACTCCCTACAATGAGCAGTTCTTC
>TRBV5-1|.|TRBJ1-5|.
CASSAGQLDQPQHF
TGCGCCAGCAGCGCCGGACAGCTAGATCAGCCCCAGCATTTT
>TRBV2|.|TRBJ2-3|.
CASSRDTLGDTQYF
TGTGCCAGCAGTCGGGACACCCTGGGGGATACGCAGTATTTT
>TRBV5-1|.|TRBJ2-5|.
CASSLGGTSQETQYF
TGCGCCAGCAGCTTGGGAGGGACAAGCCAAGAGACCCAGTACTTC
>TRBV5-4|.|TRBJ2-7|.
CASSPPGEVRSYEQYF
TGTGCCAGCAGCCCCCCCGGTGAGGTTCGGTCCTACGAGCAGTACTTC
>TRBV7-2|.|TRBJ2-5|.
CASSSPRGGRRETQYF
TGTGCCAGCAGCTCACCCAGGGGAGGGCGGAGGGAGACCCAGTACTTC
>TRBV5-1|.|TRBJ2-1|.
CASSLAIEIGQFF
TGCGCCAGCAGCTTGGCCATTGAGATCGGGCAGTTCTTC
>TRBV28|.|TRBJ2-5|.
CASSLNPEETQYF
TGTGCCAGCAGTTTAAACCCAGAAGAGACCCAGTACTTC
>TRBV19|.|TRBJ2-5|.
CASRVGRLPQETQYF
TGTGCCAGTAGGGTGGGGCGTTTGCCCCAAGAGACCCAGTACTTC